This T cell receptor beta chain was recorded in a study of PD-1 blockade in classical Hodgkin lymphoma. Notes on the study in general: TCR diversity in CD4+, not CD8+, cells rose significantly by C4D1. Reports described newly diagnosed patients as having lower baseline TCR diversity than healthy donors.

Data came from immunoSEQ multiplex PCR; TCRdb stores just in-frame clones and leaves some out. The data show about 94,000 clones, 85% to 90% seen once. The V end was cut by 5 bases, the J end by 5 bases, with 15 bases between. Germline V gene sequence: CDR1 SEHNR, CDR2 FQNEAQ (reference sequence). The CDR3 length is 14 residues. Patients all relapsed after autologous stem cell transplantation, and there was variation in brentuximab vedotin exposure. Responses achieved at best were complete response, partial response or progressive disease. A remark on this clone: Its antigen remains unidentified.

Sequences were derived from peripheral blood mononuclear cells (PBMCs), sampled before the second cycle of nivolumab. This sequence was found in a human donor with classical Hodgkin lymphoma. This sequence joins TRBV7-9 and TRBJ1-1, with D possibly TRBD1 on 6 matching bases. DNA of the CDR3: TGTGCCAGCAGCGACCAACAGGGTCAAACTGAAGCTTTCTTT. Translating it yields CASSDQQGQTEAFF.